This is a list of T cell receptor beta chains from one sample in a study of shared clonotypes between healthy human individuals. The data were produced by immunoSEQ multiplex PCR, yet TCRdb's version contains in-frame clones alone and is incomplete. The sample contains 2 million to 2.5 million clones, 93% of which appear only once. The specimen sequenced was naive CD4+ T cells from PBMCs. These receptor sequences come from a man between 18 and 29 years old in good health. Some clones in this sample may be carry-over from other donors' samples. Both conserved end residues are part of each CDR3.

v_call cdr3_aa
TRBV18 CASSQLAGSYEQYF
TRBV2 CASRELAETQYF
TRBV19 CASSTADRGFYEQYF
TRBV5-5 CASSLEVTGGSYEQYF
TRBV10-3 CAISESMVLNQPQHF
TRBV10-3 CAISDRREPNNEQFF
TRBV7-2 CASSFYEELFF
TRBV9 CASSVGTGTITGELFF
TRBV7-2 CASSFHTASNTGELFF
TRBV7-2 CASTLRGAAWAYNEQFF
TRBV28 CASSSSTGNKNNEQFF
TRBV7-2 CASSERGGRERNEQFF
TRBV21-1 CASRGDSARNEQFF
TRBV2 CASSVRLALTANEQFF
TRBV2 CASNAQGSYNEQFF
TRBV28 CASSAGTQAGETQYF
TRBV29-1 CSVNRGRASEQYF
TRBV5-1 CASSLVVGSYNEQFF
TRBV10-1 CASSESLGRHTEAFF
TRBV6-5 CASSYSTGLYEQYF
TRBV28 CASSLGATKGDTQYF
TRBV29-1 CSVDPSGVQNEQFF
TRBV5-1 CASSFSSHETDTQYF